These 16 T cell receptor beta chains share one sample of origin, sequenced in a study of Ad26.COV2.S vaccination and SARS-CoV-2 variants. Treatment indicated: roughly 20 received Ad26.COV2.S at low or high dose, single or two shots; a few received placebo; per-sample allocation not given. Each sample was drawn 63 days after the first injection (of vaccine or placebo). Some clones are missing from TCRdb's copy, which holds only in-frame ones; the method was immunoSEQ multiplex PCR. The sample lists roughly 350,000 clones, roughly 91% occurring once. The sample was peripheral blood, taken in a trial of Ad26.COV2.S vaccine versus placebo. The receptors originated from a person between 18 and 65 years old who received the Ad26.COV2.S COVID-19 vaccine or a placebo.

In this sample, this clone turned up once. This chain connects TRBV6-5 to TRBJ2-7; possibly TRBD2 for D (7 bases). The germline V gene encodes CDR1 MNHEY and CDR2 SVGAGI. Trimming stripped 0 bases from V and 6 bases from J, with 15 bases between. The CDR3 sequence is 15 residues long. The CDR3 is CASSYSSGGASEQYF. The CDR3 DNA reads TGTGCCAGCAGTTACTCGAGTGGGGGGGCGTCCGAGCAGTACTTC.

V and J are TRBV19 and TRBJ1-4; D call uncertain. Germline assignment: CDR1 LNHDA and CDR2 SQIVND (reference sequence). CDR3 length equals 16 residues. V lost 3 bases to trimming and J lost 0 bases, with 11 bases between them. The CDR3 DNA reads as TGTGCCAGTAGTATTCCAGCTGGAACAACTAATGAAAAACTGTTTTTT. Protein sequence: CASSIPAGTTNEKLFF.

The chain has TRBV4-3 and TRBJ1-4; D gene ambiguous. This CDR3 spans 16 amino acids. CDR1 is LGHNA, CDR2 YSLEER, per germline. Trimming removed 0 bases from V and 0 bases from J, with 8 bases in between. CDR3 in DNA: TGCGCCAGCAGCCAAGATCTGTTCACAACTAATGAAAAACTGTTTTTT. It encodes CASSQDLFTTNEKLFF.

J is TRBJ2-7 and V is TRBV3-1 (or the pseudogene TRBV3-2); unclear D gene. V lost 4 bases and J lost 5, with 12 bases in between. This CDR3 is 13 amino acids long. Germline CDR1 LGHDT, CDR2 YNNKEL (reference sequence). CDR3 nucleotides: TGTGCCAGCAGCCGGTTGCAGGCGGACGAGCAGTACTTC. It translates to CASSRLQADEQYF.

This chain links TRBV20-1 with TRBJ1-1; 10 bases are a match to TRBD1. The CDR3 is 14 amino acids. Germline CDR1 and CDR2: DFQATT and SNEGSKA (reference sequence). V shed 3 bases, J shed 0 bases, and the junction held 1 base outside the gene matches. The CDR3 protein is CSASDRGLNTEAFF. Here the CDR3 DNA reads TGCAGTGCTAGTGACAGGGGGCTGAACACTGAAGCTTTCTTT.

The chain employs TRBV30 and TRBJ1-5; 7 bases map to TRBD1. Trimming took 7 bases from V and 5 from J; bases not matched to a gene: 11. The germline CDR1 and CDR2 sequences are GTSNPN and SVGIG (reference sequence). This CDR3 is 14 amino acids long. The DNA for the CDR3 is TGTGCCTTCTCGACGTCAGGGGGGGATCAGCCCCAGCATTTT. Translated, it gives CAFSTSGGDQPQHF. The full variable domain, in which reference TRBV30 and TRBJ1-5 provide the parts outside the CDR3, is SQTIHQWPATLVQPVGSPLSLECTVEGTSNPNLYWYRQAAGRGLQLLFYSVGIGQISSEVPQNLSASRPQDRQFILSSKKLLLSDSGFYLCAFSTSGGDQPQHFGDGTRLSIL.

The chain has TRBV5-1 and TRBJ2-7; no reliable D call. V was clipped by 0 bases and J by 2 bases, with 9 bases between them. Per germline, CDR1 SGHRS and CDR2 YFSETQ. The length of the CDR3 is 14 residues. The DNA for the CDR3 is TGCGCCAGCAGCTTGGGACTTCCAACCTACGAGCAGTACTTC. This sequence encodes CASSLGLPTYEQYF.

The V call is TRBV7-9, the J call TRBJ2-1; D may match TRBD1 or TRBD2 (5 bases each). The CDR3 runs to 16 residues. Germline CDR1 is SEHNR and CDR2 is FQNEAQ (reference sequence). V lost 1 base to trimming and J lost 10 bases, with 20 bases between them. CDR3 bases: TGTGCCAGCAGCTTAGTAGGCCGGGGCCCCATTGGAGAGCAGTTCTTC. Translation gives CASSLVGRGPIGEQFF.

The chain couples TRBV7-2 to TRBJ1-1; no definite D call. The CDR3 runs 14 residues. Germline lookup yields CDR1 SGHTA and CDR2 FQGNSA. V was clipped by 5 bases and J by 0 bases, with 10 bases between them. CDR3 coding DNA: TGTGCCAGCAGCCTCTTGAGACTGAACACTGAAGCTTTCTTT. Protein product: CASSLLRLNTEAFF.

V usage is TRBV3-1 (or the pseudogene TRBV3-2) and J usage is TRBJ1-2, with D unresolved. The length of the CDR3 is 13 residues. Trimming pared 4 bases from V and 4 bases from J, leaving 10 bases between. Germline CDR1 is LGHDT and CDR2 is YNNKEL (reference sequence). The CDR3 sequence: CASSRKTLYGYTF. In DNA form, the CDR3 reads TGTGCCAGCAGCCGGAAGACGCTCTATGGCTACACCTTC.

This sequence joins TRBV6-5 and TRBJ2-7, with a possible D match to TRBD1 (6 bases). Per germline, CDR1 MNHEY and CDR2 SVGAGI. The V and J ends lost 6 bases and 4 bases respectively, with 10 bases between them. The CDR3 is made up of 12 amino acids. In DNA, the CDR3 is TGTGCCAGCAGCGGGGACAATTACGAGCAGTACTTC. It codes for CASSGDNYEQYF.

This chain connects TRBV6-6 to TRBJ1-5, with a weak D call TRBD1 (6 bases). This CDR3 contains 14 residues. Trimming pared 5 bases from V and 1 base from J, leaving 9 bases between. Germline V gene data show CDR1 as MNHNY and CDR2 as SVGAGI (reference sequence). The CDR3 region is CASSRTGSNQPQHF. The DNA for the CDR3 is TGTGCCAGCAGTCGTACAGGGAGCAATCAGCCCCAGCATTTT.

The rearrangement joins TRBV18 to TRBJ1-6; D not certain. V was shortened by 2 bases and J by 11 bases, with 16 bases between the two germline ends. The length of the CDR3 is 15 residues. Germline lookup yields CDR1 KGHSH and CDR2 LQKENI. CDR3 in DNA: TGTGCCAGCTCACCAGACGACGAGAACCTTGCACCCCTCCACTTT. Its translation is CASSPDDENLAPLHF. Supplemented by reference TRBV18 and TRBJ1-6, the full variable domain reads NAGVMQNPRHLVRRRGQEARLRCSPMKGHSHVYWYRQLPEEGLKFMVYLQKENIIDESGMPKERFSAEFPKEGPSILRIQQVVRGDSAAYFCASSPDDENLAPLHFGNGTRLTVT.

The V call is TRBV30, the J call TRBJ2-3, with unresolved D. In germline, CDR1 is GTSNPN, CDR2 SVGIG (reference sequence). Trimming pared 2 bases from V and 6 bases from J, leaving 12 bases between. The CDR3 consists of 13 residues. The CDR3 loop is CAWSNDKEDTQYF. DNA of the CDR3: TGTGCCTGGAGTAATGACAAGGAGGATACGCAGTATTTT.

The V call is TRBV3-1 (or the pseudogene TRBV3-2), the J call TRBJ1-3; D gene unclear. Trimming removed 6 bases at V and 0 bases at J, with 12 bases between. Germline assignment: CDR1 LGHDT and CDR2 YNNKEL (reference sequence). The CDR3 runs to 15 residues. The CDR3: CASRLDPSSGNTIYF. CDR3 in DNA: TGTGCCAGCAGGCTGGACCCAAGCTCTGGAAACACCATATATTTT.

The V gene is TRBV19, the J gene TRBJ2-7; no reliable D call. This CDR3 contains 13 residues. The V and J ends lost 3 bases and 2 bases respectively, with 8 bases between them. The germline V gene encodes CDR1 LNHDA and CDR2 SQIVND (reference sequence). The CDR3 DNA sequence: TGTGCCAGTAGTATCCAGGTCACCTACGAGCAGTACTTC. Its translation is CASSIQVTYEQYF.